This record concerns one TCR beta chain sequence. Authors' methods: Nucleated cell counts were estimated from reference gene primer amplification. Clones were sequenced by immunoSEQ multiplex PCR, and TCRdb holds only the in-frame ones, with some missing. Clone size and V and J calls were adopted from that table, with D and trimming inferred from the DNA. In the table there are about 380,000 clones, roughly 86% of which are singletons. In germline, CDR1 is ENHRY, CDR2 SYGVKD. The CDR3 is 14 amino acids. Trimming shortened V by 7 bases and J by 0 bases, and 10 bases separated the two germline ends. This entry comes from a study of blood T cell repertoires in COVID-19.

Sequencing was carried out using peripheral blood. This chain links TRBV10-3 with TRBJ1-3; TRBD1 might be the D (6 bases). The clonotype was recovered from a human donor with acute or convalescent COVID-19. The donor label of this sample is uncertain. CDR3 nucleotides: TGTGCCATCAAGGGGGAGAGCTCTGGAAACACCATATATTTT. This translates into CAIKGESSGNTIYF.